The 22 T cell receptor beta chains presented below share a single source sample, sequenced in a study of PD-L1 blockade in urothelial cancer. Time point of the sample: pretreatment peripheral blood. Here immunoSEQ multiplex PCR was the method, and the copy in TCRdb shows in-frame clones only, minus some. The sample has approximately 48,000 clones, roughly 85% seen once. The sequenced sample was PBMCs, obtained around atezolizumab (anti-PD-L1) treatment. Receptors originate from a woman aged 55-70 years with urothelial cancer.

The rearrangement joins TRBV7-9 to TRBJ1-5, with D perhaps matching TRBD1 (6 bases). Germline V gene sequence: CDR1 SEHNR, CDR2 FQNEAQ (reference sequence). Trimming took 5 bases from V and 6 from J, leaving 8 bases between them. The CDR3 is 12 amino acids. CDR3 region: CASSQQGQPQHF. The CDR3 DNA follows: TGTGCCAGCAGCCAACAGGGTCAGCCCCAGCATTTT.

This clone was detected once. V usage is TRBV6-1 and J usage is TRBJ2-7, with unresolved D. This CDR3 contains 13 residues. V was trimmed by 1 base and J by 3 bases, leaving 7 bases between them. CDR1 and CDR2 from the germline V gene are MNHNS and SASEGT. This CDR3 is CASSEGARYEQYF. The CDR3 DNA is TGTGCCAGCAGTGAAGGGGCCCGCTACGAGCAGTACTTC.

By proportion, this clone is medium-sized (0.01 to 0.1%). The chain uses TRBV7-6 and TRBJ2-3; D possibly corresponds to TRBD2 (6 bases). CDR1 is SGHVS, CDR2 FNYEAQ, per germline. V was shortened by 3 bases and J by 3 bases, with 10 bases between the two germline ends. CDR3 size: 14 residues. CDR3 sequence (DNA): TGTGCCAGCAGCTTGGGGACTCTGACAGATACGCAGTATTTT. Translating it yields CASSLGTLTDTQYF.

This rearrangement joins TRBV7-2 to TRBJ2-7, with D unclear. The germline V and J ends were trimmed by 5 bases and 0 bases, with 8 bases remaining between them. Germline V gene lookup returns CDR1 SGHTA and CDR2 FQGNSA. The CDR3 runs 13 residues. CDR3 sequence (DNA): TGTGCCAGCAGCCCTAGGAGCTCCTACGAGCAGTACTTC. It encodes CASSPRSSYEQYF.

This clone was seen more than once but under ten times. This rearrangement joins TRBV19 to TRBJ2-7; unclear D gene. Germline values: CDR1 LNHDA, CDR2 SQIVND (reference sequence). CDR3 length equals 12 residues. V shed 10 bases and J shed 6 bases, with 16 bases lying between them. The CDR3 here is CANYSNCGEQYF. The CDR3 DNA follows: TGTGCCAACTACTCAAATTGTGGCGAGCAGTACTTC. Variable domain in full (rest from reference TRBV19 and TRBJ2-7): DGGITQSPKYLFRKEGQNVTLSCEQNLNHDAMYWYRQDPGQGLRLIYYSQIVNDFQKGDIAEGYSVSREKKESFPLTVTSAQKNPTAFYLCANYSNCGEQYFGPGTRLTVT.

The chain is built from TRBV27 and TRBJ1-2, with D maybe TRBD1 (6 bases). Germline V gene sequence: CDR1 MNHEY, CDR2 SMNVEV (reference sequence). This CDR3 comprises 13 residues. V was trimmed by 1 base and J by 7 bases, leaving 10 bases between them. As DNA, the CDR3 is TGTGCCAGCAGTTTATTTTCAGGGGCTGGCTACACCTTC. Its protein is CASSLFSGAGYTF.

A few counts support this clone. This sequence joins TRBV29-1 and TRBJ1-1; D may be TRBD1 (5 bases). Germline CDR1 SQVTM, CDR2 ANQGSEA. V lost 6 bases and J 0 bases, leaving 14 bases between the germline ends. The CDR3 extends over 14 amino acids. The CDR3 loop reads CSVMPTGMNTEAFF. DNA for the CDR3: TGCAGCGTAATGCCTACAGGCATGAACACTGAAGCTTTCTTT. Based on the CDR3 plus reference TRBV29-1 and TRBJ1-1, the full variable domain is SAVISQKPSRDICQRGTSLTIQCQVDSQVTMMFWYRQQPGQSLTLIATANQGSEATYESGFVIDKFPISRPNLTFSTLTVSNMSPEDSSIYLCSVMPTGMNTEAFFGQGTRLTVV.

V is TRBV7-6 and J is TRBJ1-2; D is perhaps TRBD1 (5 bases). From germline, CDR1 is SGHVS and CDR2 FNYEAQ. The CDR3 is 13 residues long. V lost 5 bases to trimming and J lost 2 bases, with 9 bases between them. CDR3 DNA sequence: TGTGCCAGCAGCCCCGACAGAAACTATGGCTACACCTTC. Translation gives CASSPDRNYGYTF. Variable domain in full (rest from reference TRBV7-6 and TRBJ1-2): GAGVSQSPRYKVTKRGQDVALRCDPISGHVSLYWYRQALGQGPEFLTYFNYEAQQDKSGLPNDRFSAERPEGSISTLTIQRTEQRDSAMYRCASSPDRNYGYTFGSGTRLTVV.

The chain carries TRBV21-1 and TRBJ2-7; TRBD1, the D gene given by the table, was not confirmed from the DNA. TRBV21-1 is flagged as a pseudogene. This CDR3 spans 16 amino acids. The CDR3 nucleotides are TGTGCCAGCAGCAAAGAGGTCGGACAGGGTGTGAACGAGCAGTACTTC. It yields the protein CASSKEVGQGVNEQYF.

This chain connects TRBV29-1 to TRBJ1-2; the D gene is possibly TRBD1 (5 bases). The CDR3 spans 14 residues. Between the trimmed V and J ends, which lost 2 bases and 4 bases, there was a span of 14 bases. Germline V gene sequence: CDR1 SQVTM, CDR2 ANQGSEA. CDR3 residues: CSVETTGRVYGYTF. The CDR3 DNA sequence: TGCAGCGTTGAAACCACAGGCAGGGTCTATGGCTACACCTTC.

V and J are TRBV27 and TRBJ2-7; maybe TRBD2 (6 bases). The CDR3 extends over 12 amino acids. The V end was cut by 10 bases, the J end by 2 bases, with 12 bases between. Germline values: CDR1 MNHEY, CDR2 SMNVEV (reference sequence). CDR3 sequence (DNA): TGTGCCACCAGGGACTCTACCTACGAGCAGTACTTC. It translates to CATRDSTYEQYF.

The chain employs TRBV10-2 and TRBJ2-5, with 10 bases aligning to TRBD2. This CDR3 has 14 residues. Germline-derived CDR1 and CDR2 are WSHSY and SAAADI. V was pared by 3 bases and J by 3 bases, with 1 base of the junction left unmatched. The CDR3 is CASSDLAGEETQYF. CDR3 sequence (DNA): TGCGCCAGCAGTGACCTAGCGGGGGAAGAGACCCAGTACTTC.

The rearrangement uses TRBV4-3 and TRBJ2-4; D is undetermined. Germline CDR1 reads LGHNA; CDR2 reads YSLEER. Trimming shortened V by 1 base and J by 0 bases, and 7 bases separated the two germline ends. This CDR3 has 15 amino acids. The CDR3 loop is CASSQGRVAKNIQYF. As DNA, the CDR3 is TGCGCCAGCAGCCAAGGCCGAGTAGCCAAAAACATTCAGTACTTC.

The rearrangement joins TRBV5-1 to TRBJ2-3; 9 nucleotides align to TRBD2. Germline CDR1 and CDR2: SGHRS and YFSETQ. V was pared by 1 base and J by 0 bases, with 12 bases of the junction left unmatched. The CDR3 length is 19 residues. The CDR3 coding sequence is TGCGCCAGCAGCTTGTTCGCTAGCGGGGATTTCCAAAGCACAGATACGCAGTATTTT. As protein: CASSLFASGDFQSTDTQYF.

This clone appeared a single time. CDR3 DNA sequence: TGCAGCGTTGAAGATCTTGGGCGGGAGGGCCGTTTCGATGAGCAGTTCTTC. It translates to CSVEDLGREGRFDEQFF. The rearrangement uses TRBV29-1 and TRBJ2-1; 9 bases agree with TRBD2. Germline V lookup: CDR1 SQVTM, CDR2 ANQGSEA. With 0 bases clipped from V and 8 bases from J, the junction kept 14 bases outside the gene matches. The CDR3 has 17 residues.

This rearrangement joins TRBV2 to TRBJ2-1; unclear D gene. Germline loops: CDR1 SNHLY, CDR2 FYNNEI. Trimming cost V 8 bases and J 9 bases, with 5 bases left between them. The CDR3 loop spans 9 amino acids. CDR3 region: CASGREQFF. The CDR3 bases are TGTGCCAGCGGCCGTGAGCAGTTCTTC.

The chain uses TRBV6-8 and TRBJ2-2; TRBD2 matches 9 bases. Germline assignment: CDR1 MNHGY and CDR2 SAAAGT. Trimming removed 6 bases from V and 6 bases from J; junction bases left unmatched: 11. This CDR3 is built from 16 residues. CDR3 region: CASSHGGSGSAGELFF. Here the CDR3 DNA reads TGTGCCAGCAGCCATGGGGGTAGCGGGAGTGCCGGGGAGCTGTTTTTT.

The V and J genes are TRBV5-8 and TRBJ2-6; 7 bases fit TRBD1. From germline, CDR1 is SGHTS and CDR2 YDEGEE. The CDR3 extends over 15 amino acids. The junction had 6 bases not matched to a gene; V was cut back by 5 bases and J by 4 bases. For the CDR3, the DNA is TGTGCCAGCAGTTACGACAGGGCCGGGGCCAACGTCCTGACTTTC. It yields the protein CASSYDRAGANVLTF. Together with reference TRBV5-8 and TRBJ2-6, the CDR3 gives the full variable domain: EAGVTQSPTHLIKTRGQQATLRCSPISGHTSVYWYQQALGLGLQFLLWYDEGEERNRGNFPPRFSGRQFPNYSSELNVNALELEDSALYLCASSYDRAGANVLTFGAGSRLTVL.

The CDR3 loop reads CASSEQRGEQYF. CDR3 DNA: TGTGCCAGCAGTGAACAGAGGGGGGAGCAGTACTTC. The rearrangement links TRBV2 to TRBJ2-7; D is perhaps TRBD1 (6 bases). With 2 bases removed from V and 7 bases from J, the gap between germline ends came to 9 bases. The CDR3 contains 12 residues. The germline V gene has CDR1 SNHLY and CDR2 FYNNEI.

V gene TRBV2 combines with J gene TRBJ2-6; no definite D call. The CDR3 loop spans 15 amino acids. V dropped 4 bases and J dropped 0 bases, with 7 bases sitting between them. From germline, CDR1 is SNHLY and CDR2 FYNNEI. The CDR3 nucleotides read TGTGCCAGCAGTGGTCAGGACTCTGGGGCCAACGTCCTGACTTTC. Translating gives CASSGQDSGANVLTF.

The chain carries TRBV5-6 and TRBJ1-2; 9 nucleotides line up with TRBD1. Germline loops: CDR1 SGHDT, CDR2 YYEEEE. J gave up 8 bases and V 4 bases, and 9 bases lay outside the gene matches. The CDR3 contains 14 residues. The CDR3 is CASSHIQGALGYTF. For the CDR3, the DNA is TGTGCCAGCAGCCACATACAGGGGGCCTTGGGCTACACCTTC.

This rearrangement joins TRBV4-2 to TRBJ2-7; 7 nucleotides align to TRBD2. The germline V gene has CDR1 LGHNA and CDR2 YNFKEQ. The CDR3 has 16 amino acids. V was pared by 0 bases and J by 7 bases, with 12 bases of the junction left unmatched. The CDR3 sequence is CASSQDLAGRAREQYF. The CDR3, as DNA: TGTGCCAGCAGCCAAGATTTAGCGGGTAGGGCTCGGGAGCAGTACTTC.